The 19 T cell receptor beta chains below were found in one sample sequenced in a study of T-cell memory formation after mild COVID-19. TCRdb re-called the 5' RACE reads with MiXCR, one entry per CDR3 protein. The sample shows just over 350,000 distinct CDR3 sequences, roughly an eighth of them seen only once. The source material was PBMCs or a T cell subset sorted from them (not recorded which). Receptors were obtained from a man between 18 and 35 years old who had mild COVID-19 (a few samples of this study predate the infection). Cell type and time point are not known.

This chain uses TRBV5-5 with TRBJ2-5; perhaps TRBD1 as D (6 bases). The germline gives CDR1 SGHKS, CDR2 YYEKEE (reference sequence). Between the trimmed V and J ends, which lost 1 base and 0 bases, there was a span of 16 bases. This CDR3 comprises 17 residues. In DNA, the CDR3 is TGTGCCAGCAGCTTGCGTCAGGGGACGGGAAACCAAGAGACCCAGTACTTC. It translates to CASSLRQGTGNQETQYF.

There are a few counts of this clonotype. The V and J genes are TRBV12-3 or TRBV12-4 and TRBJ2-3; possibly TRBD1 for D (5 bases). The CDR3 has 12 residues. The CDR3 bases are TGTGCGTCAAAAGACAGCCCAGATACGCAGTATTTT. Protein: CASKDSPDTQYF.

This clonotype was detected a few times. The chain uses TRBV12-3 or TRBV12-4 and TRBJ1-2, with a possible D match to TRBD1 (6 bases). The CDR3 is 13 amino acids. V was pared by 6 bases and J by 4 bases, with 12 bases between. In DNA form, the CDR3 reads TGTGCCAGCAGAGACACAGGGTCCTATGGCTACACCTTC. Amino acids: CASRDTGSYGYTF.

This clonotype was observed a few times. V gene TRBV2 combines with J gene TRBJ2-5; TRBD1 might be the D (5 bases). Trimming pared 0 bases from V and 4 bases from J, leaving 15 bases between. CDR1 is SNHLY, CDR2 FYNNEI, per germline. This CDR3 region has 16 residues. CDR3 nucleotide sequence: TGTGCCAGCAGTGAAGCTCCAGGGTTAGGATCAGAGACCCAGTACTTC. The encoded protein is CASSEAPGLGSETQYF.

The rearrangement joins TRBV7-8 to TRBJ1-2, with 12 bases aligning to TRBD1. The junction had 4 bases not matched to a gene; V was cut back by 5 bases and J by 0 bases. There are 16 residues in the CDR3. Per the germline V gene, CDR1 is SGHVS and CDR2 is FQNEAQ. CDR3 nucleotide sequence: TGTGCCAGCAGCCCCGGGACAGGGGGCTCTAACTATGGCTACACCTTC. Protein sequence: CASSPGTGGSNYGYTF.

This clonotype was picked up a small number of times. Compared with germline, one end of the junction differs, possibly owing to a read error. This sequence joins TRBV7-3 and TRBJ2-2; a possible D gene is TRBD2 (5 bases). The CDR3 is 15 amino acids. CDR1 and CDR2 (germline): SGHTA, FQGTGA. DNA for the CDR3: TGTGCCAGCACCTTAACTCCCCGGGGAACCGGGGAGCTGTTTTTT. It encodes CASTLTPRGTGELFF.

The table lists this clonotype with a few counts. This chain connects TRBV20-1 to TRBJ2-7; TRBD2 aligns across 7 bases. The CDR3 runs to 16 residues. Germline V lookup: CDR1 DFQATT, CDR2 SNEGSKA (reference sequence). V lost 3 bases, J lost 1 base, and 12 bases stayed unmatched. The DNA of the CDR3 is TGCAGTGCTAGCGAGAAGAGAAGCGGGGTGTCCTACGAGCAGTACTTC. As protein: CSASEKRSGVSYEQYF.

This clonotype appeared a few times. The rearrangement uses TRBV4-2 and TRBJ1-4; tentative D call: TRBD1 (5 bases). V was cut by 0 bases and J by 7 bases, with 15 bases left in between. The CDR3 is made up of 16 amino acids. Germline V lookup: CDR1 LGHNA, CDR2 YNFKEQ. CDR3 DNA sequence: TGTGCCAGCAGCCAAGATCCCCAGGGAGGGCTTGAAAAACTGTTTTTT. Its protein product is CASSQDPQGGLEKLFF.

V gene TRBV3-1 combines with J gene TRBJ1-1; 8 bases line up with TRBD1. Germline V CDR1 and CDR2: LGHDT, YNNKEL (reference sequence). This CDR3 is 18 amino acids long. With 4 bases clipped from V and 1 base from J, the junction kept 14 bases outside the gene matches. The CDR3 spells CASSPYALRQGRNTEAFF. The DNA of the CDR3 is TGTGCCAGCAGCCCATATGCTCTGAGACAGGGGAGGAACACTGAAGCTTTCTTT.

The V gene is TRBV7-9, the J gene TRBJ2-1, with 10 bases identical to TRBD1. With 8 bases clipped from V and 8 bases from J, the junction kept 12 bases outside the gene matches. Germline V gives CDR1 SEHNR, CDR2 FQNEAQ (reference sequence). The CDR3 consists of 15 residues. The CDR3 sequence is CASSGTGVGRDEQFF. As DNA, the CDR3 is TGTGCCAGCTCTGGGACAGGGGTGGGCCGGGATGAGCAGTTCTTC.

The V and J genes are TRBV11-3 and TRBJ2-3, with 9 nucleotides matching TRBD2. Germline assignment: CDR1 SGHNT and CDR2 YENEEA. The length of the CDR3 is 15 residues. The V gene end was trimmed by 4 bases and the J gene end by 5 bases; junction bases not matched to a gene: 7. The CDR3 DNA follows: TGTGCCAGCAGCTATGGGGGACTAGCTGGAGATACGCAGTATTTT. It translates to CASSYGGLAGDTQYF. Complete variable domain (other parts from reference TRBV11-3 and TRBJ2-3): EAGVVQSPRYKIIEKKQPVAFWCNPISGHNTLYWYLQNLGQGPELLIRYENEEAVDDSQLPKDRFSAERLKGVDSTLKIQPAELGDSAVYLCASSYGGLAGDTQYFGPGTRLTVL.

This clonotype was seen a few times. The junction does not match germline at one end; this may be a read error. The genes are TRBV11-3 and TRBJ2-4; no firm D call. The CDR3 spans 11 residues. Germline loops: CDR1 SGHNT, CDR2 YENEEA. The CDR3 bases are TGTGCCAGCAGCGCCCGACCCTCCTACAAATTC. Its translation: CASSARPSYKF.

This clonotype turned up a few times. V and J are TRBV7-2 and TRBJ2-1; possible D gene TRBD1, 6 bases. Between the trimmed V and J ends, which lost 1 base and 15 bases, there was a span of 19 bases. The CDR3 is 14 amino acids. Looked up from germline, CDR1 is SGHTA and CDR2 is FQGNSA. The CDR3 sequence is CASSLDRGGSWWFF. DNA for the CDR3: TGTGCCAGCAGCTTAGACAGAGGGGGATCGTGGTGGTTCTTC.

This chain connects TRBV6-1 to TRBJ2-4, with TRBD1 identical over 7 bases. Germline V lookup: CDR1 MNHNS, CDR2 SASEGT. Losses at the gene ends were 8 bases for V and 5 bases for J; bases not matched to a gene: 6. There are 13 residues in the CDR3. The CDR3 DNA reads TGTGCCAGCGACTACAGGGGAGAAAACATTCAGTACTTC. Encoded protein: CASDYRGENIQYF.

This clonotype came up many times. The V call is TRBV5-1, the J call TRBJ1-5; D not resolved. The V gene lost 2 bases and the J gene lost 1 base, with 16 bases spanning the gap. The germline CDR1 and CDR2 sequences are SGHRS and YFSETQ. CDR3 size: 17 residues. The CDR3 DNA reads as TGCGCCAGCAGCTTCTCCCCTTCTGACGGAAGCAATCAGCCCCAGCATTTT. Protein: CASSFSPSDGSNQPQHF.

V is TRBV20-1 and J is TRBJ1-6, with 8 positions matching TRBD1. The trim removed 5 bases at V and 7 bases at J, leaving 7 bases unmatched. The CDR3 contains 14 residues. The V gene's germline CDR1 is DFQATT and CDR2 SNEGSKA (reference sequence). CDR3: CSARRTGQNSPLHF. As DNA, the CDR3 is TGCAGTGCTCGACGGACAGGGCAAAATTCACCCCTCCACTTT.

The DNA for the CDR3 is TGCGCCAGCAGCTTGGTGGTCGGGGGGCGTCAATACAATGAGCAGTTCTTC. It codes for CASSLVVGGRQYNEQFF. The J gene is TRBJ2-1, the V gene TRBV5-1; perhaps TRBD2 as D (7 bases). CDR1 is SGHRS and CDR2 is YFSETQ in the germline V gene. V lost 0 bases and J lost 4, with 17 bases in between. CDR3 size: 17 residues.

This clonotype was recorded a few times. This chain uses TRBV5-1 with TRBJ2-3; 8 bases are a match to TRBD2. After removal of 4 bases from V and 0 bases from J, the junction contained 7 bases not matched to a gene. Germline V gene lookup returns CDR1 SGHRS and CDR2 YFSETQ. This CDR3 comprises 16 residues. The CDR3 coding sequence is TGCGCCAGCAGCGGGGATAGCGGGGCCAGCACAGATACGCAGTATTTT. This encodes CASSGDSGASTDTQYF.

In this sample, this clonotype turned up a few times. The junction differs from germline at one of its ends, possibly a read error. The chain recombines TRBV7-7 with TRBJ2-2; 9 nucleotides match TRBD1. Germline CDR1 and CDR2: SSHAT and FNYEAQ (reference sequence). The CDR3 is made up of 14 amino acids. CDR3 sequence reads: CASSRDRDAGELFF. The CDR3 DNA reads as TGTGCTAGCAGCCGGGACAGGGACGCCGGGGAGCTGTTTTTT.